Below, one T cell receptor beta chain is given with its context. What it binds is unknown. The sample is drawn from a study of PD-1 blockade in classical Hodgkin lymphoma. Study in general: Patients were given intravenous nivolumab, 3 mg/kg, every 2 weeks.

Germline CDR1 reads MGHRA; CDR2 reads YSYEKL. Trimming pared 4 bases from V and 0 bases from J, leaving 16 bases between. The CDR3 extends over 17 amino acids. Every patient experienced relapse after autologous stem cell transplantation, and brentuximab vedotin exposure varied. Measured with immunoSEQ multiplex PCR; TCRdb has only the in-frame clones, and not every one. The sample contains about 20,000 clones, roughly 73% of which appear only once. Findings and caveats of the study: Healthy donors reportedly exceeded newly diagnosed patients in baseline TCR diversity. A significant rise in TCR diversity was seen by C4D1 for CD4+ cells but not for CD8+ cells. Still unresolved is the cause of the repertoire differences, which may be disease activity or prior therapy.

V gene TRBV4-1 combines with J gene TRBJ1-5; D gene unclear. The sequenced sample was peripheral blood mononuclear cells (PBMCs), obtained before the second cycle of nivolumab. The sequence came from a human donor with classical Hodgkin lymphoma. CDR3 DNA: TGCGCCAGCAGCCCGGCCTCCGCGGGAATTAGCAATCAGCCCCAGCATTTT. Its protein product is CASSPASAGISNQPQHF.